The 23 T cell receptor beta chains below all came from one sample that was sequenced in a study of blood T cell repertoires in COVID-19. Clones were sequenced by immunoSEQ multiplex PCR, and TCRdb holds only the in-frame ones, with some missing. The sample holds 470,000 or so clones; about 89% are singletons and the top ten take 4.3%. The sequencing sample was made of peripheral blood. Receptor source: a woman aged 30 to 39 with acute or convalescent COVID-19.

The V gene is TRBV9, the J gene TRBJ2-1; TRBD1 is a possible D gene (7 bases). The CDR3 has 16 residues. In germline, CDR1 is SGDLS, CDR2 YYNGEE. Between the trimmed V and J ends, which lost 3 bases and 4 bases, there was a span of 17 bases. This CDR3 reads CASSARGTYLYNEQFF. The CDR3 nucleotides read TGTGCCAGCAGCGCCAGGGGGACTTATCTATACAATGAGCAGTTCTTC.

This clone was seen a handful of times. The chain couples TRBV3-1 (or the pseudogene TRBV3-2) to TRBJ1-2; the D is unclear. The CDR3 spans 15 residues. The ends were cut back, 1 base at V and 0 bases at J, with 9 bases in the middle. Germline values: CDR1 LGHDT, CDR2 YNNKEL (reference sequence). The DNA of the CDR3 is TGTGCCAGCAGCCAAGTGGGAGGAGCTAACTATGGCTACACCTTC. It encodes CASSQVGGANYGYTF.

The count of this clone is one. The chain joins TRBV20-1 to TRBJ2-5; 9 bases fit TRBD2. From germline, CDR1 is DFQATT and CDR2 SNEGSKA (reference sequence). This CDR3 contains 16 residues. With 3 bases clipped from V and 5 bases from J, the junction kept 13 bases outside the gene matches. In DNA, the CDR3 is TGCAGTGCTAGTAGTCTAGCGGGGTGGGCATCGGAGACCCAGTACTTC. Its translation is CSASSLAGWASETQYF.

The sample holds a few counts of this clone. The genes are TRBV14 and TRBJ2-7; D unclear. Per the germline V gene, CDR1 is SGHDN and CDR2 is FVKESK. Trimming cost V 2 bases and J 4 bases, with 15 bases left between them. CDR3 length: 15 residues. The CDR3 loop reads CASSQSHRQVYEQYF. CDR3 nucleotide sequence: TGTGCCAGCAGCCAATCCCACCGGCAGGTTTACGAGCAGTACTTC.

The chain carries TRBV6-1 and TRBJ2-7; 8 nucleotides align to TRBD1. Germline trimming cut 1 base from V and 5 bases from J; bases unmatched to any gene: 10. The CDR3 has 16 residues. Germline V gene lookup returns CDR1 MNHNS and CDR2 SASEGT. The CDR3 region is CASSEVQGAAYDEQYF. The CDR3 DNA reads TGTGCCAGCAGTGAAGTGCAGGGGGCCGCTTATGACGAGCAGTACTTC.

This chain connects TRBV5-6 to TRBJ1-1; weak D call: TRBD1 (5 bases). There are 18 residues in the CDR3. Germline loops: CDR1 SGHDT, CDR2 YYEEEE. V was cut by 3 bases and J by 2 bases, with 23 bases left in between. The DNA for the CDR3 is TGTGCCAGCAGCTACCCGGTGACAAGGTATAGGGGCAACACTGAAGCTTTCTTT. It is translated as CASSYPVTRYRGNTEAFF.

This clone was observed a handful of times. The chain combines TRBV19 with TRBJ2-1, with 8 bases fitting TRBD1. CDR1 is LNHDA, CDR2 SQIVND, per germline (reference sequence). After removal of 3 bases from V and 8 bases from J, the junction contained 12 bases not matched to a gene. The length of the CDR3 is 16 residues. CDR3 residues: CASSILRTGFGDEQFF. CDR3 sequence (DNA): TGTGCCAGTAGTATCCTCCGGACAGGGTTTGGCGATGAGCAGTTCTTC.

V is TRBV28 and J is TRBJ2-1; D might be TRBD2 (6 bases). The germline V gene has CDR1 MDHEN and CDR2 SYDVKM. V shed 3 bases and J shed 9 bases, with 6 bases lying between them. The CDR3 is 11 residues long. The CDR3 loop reads CASSFGGEQFF. The DNA of the CDR3 is TGTGCCAGCAGTTTCGGGGGTGAGCAGTTCTTC.

V usage is TRBV28 and J usage is TRBJ1-2; no reliable D call. Germline CDR1 reads MDHEN; CDR2 reads SYDVKM. The CDR3 consists of 12 residues. The ends were cut back, 7 bases at V and 4 bases at J, with 10 bases in the middle. As DNA, the CDR3 is TGTGCCAGCAAAGTAGATATCTATGGCTACACCTTC. Residues: CASKVDIYGYTF.

The chain recombines TRBV4-1 with TRBJ1-2; D gene uncertain. Germline lookup yields CDR1 MGHRA and CDR2 YSYEKL. V shed 2 bases and J shed 4 bases, with 11 bases lying between them. The CDR3 has 14 amino acids. CDR3 nucleotides: TGCGCCAGCAGCCAACCTCAGGATCCCTATGGCTACACCTTC. It codes for CASSQPQDPYGYTF.

The CDR3 spells CASSLRLAGASYEQYF. The CDR3 nucleotides read TGTGCCAGCAGCCTCCGCCTAGCGGGGGCGAGCTACGAGCAGTACTTC. This chain uses TRBV3-1 (or the pseudogene TRBV3-2) with TRBJ2-7; TRBD2 matches 10 bases. The CDR3 has 16 residues. J gave up 3 bases and V 4 bases, and 9 bases lay outside the gene matches. Germline lookup yields CDR1 LGHDT and CDR2 YNNKEL (reference sequence).

The chain couples TRBV6-1 to TRBJ2-6; 7 positions agree with TRBD2. The V gene's germline CDR1 is MNHNS and CDR2 SASEGT. The CDR3 length is 16 residues. The trim removed 3 bases at V and 4 bases at J, leaving 6 bases unmatched. DNA of the CDR3: TGTGCCAGCAGTGAGGGCGGGGGATCCGGGGCCAACGTCCTGACTTTC. Translation gives CASSEGGGSGANVLTF.

This clone was seen only a few times. The V call is TRBV3-1 (or the pseudogene TRBV3-2), the J call TRBJ1-5; perhaps TRBD1 as D (5 bases). Trimming removed 1 base from V and 15 bases from J, with 10 bases in between. Germline V lookup: CDR1 LGHDT, CDR2 YNNKEL (reference sequence). The CDR3 is made up of 11 amino acids. The CDR3 DNA follows: TGTGCCAGCAGCCAAGTGGGGCTAAGGCATTTT. Translating gives CASSQVGLRHF.

The chain combines TRBV2 with TRBJ1-1; 10 bases are a match to TRBD1. Germline lookup yields CDR1 SNHLY and CDR2 FYNNEI. The CDR3 has 14 amino acids. V gave up 6 bases and J gave up 5 bases; unmatched junction bases: 6. This chain's CDR3 is CASRGQGVRTEAFF. The CDR3 nucleotides read TGTGCCAGCAGAGGACAGGGGGTAAGGACTGAAGCTTTCTTT. The entire variable domain, with the rest obtained from reference TRBV2 and TRBJ1-1, is as follows: EPEVTQTPSHQVTQMGQEVILRCVPISNHLYFYWYRQILGQKVEFLVSFYNNEISEKSEIFDDQFSVERPDGSNFTLKIRSTKLEDSAMYFCASRGQGVRTEAFFGQGTRLTVV.

This CDR3 reads CASSARGDHTDTQYF. CDR3 nucleotide sequence: TGTGCCAGCAGTGCCCGGGGGGATCACACAGATACGCAGTATTTT. V usage is TRBV5-8 and J usage is TRBJ2-3, with TRBD2 matching over 7 bases. The CDR3 has 15 amino acids. Germline CDR1 SGHTS, CDR2 YDEGEE. V was pared by 5 bases and J by 2 bases, with 8 bases of the junction left unmatched.

The rearrangement links TRBV29-1 to TRBJ2-7; the match to TRBD2 covers 10 bases. The CDR3 is 14 amino acids. V was pared by 1 base and J by 3 bases, with 3 bases of the junction left unmatched. Germline values: CDR1 SQVTM, CDR2 ANQGSEA. The CDR3 DNA reads TGCAGCGTTGAAGTGGCTAGCGGGGGCTACGAGCAGTACTTC. It codes for CSVEVASGGYEQYF.

This rearrangement joins TRBV27 to TRBJ2-1; D remains unclear. V lost 2 bases, J lost 0 bases, and 8 bases lay in between. Germline V CDR1 and CDR2: MNHEY, SMNVEV (reference sequence). The CDR3 loop spans 15 amino acids. DNA of the CDR3: TGTGCCAGCAGTTTAATCGCGGACTCCTACAATGAGCAGTTCTTC. Protein: CASSLIADSYNEQFF.

The chain joins TRBV19 to TRBJ2-7; tentatively, D is TRBD1 (6 bases). This CDR3 comprises 14 residues. Trimming removed 5 bases at V and 3 bases at J, with 14 bases between. Per germline, CDR1 LNHDA and CDR2 SQIVND (reference sequence). In DNA form, the CDR3 reads TGTGCCAGTAGTTTCGGGCAGGGGAACTACGAGCAGTACTTC. Its protein is CASSFGQGNYEQYF.

This chain uses TRBV10-1 with TRBJ2-5, with 12 bases that match TRBD2. CDR3 size: 17 residues. V lost 4 bases and J lost 5; bases outside the gene matches: 11. Germline lookup yields CDR1 WNHNN and CDR2 SYGVQD (reference sequence). CDR3 coding DNA: TGCGCCAGCAGTGGGAGACTAGCGGGGGCCCTTGTGGAGACCCAGTACTTC. Protein: CASSGRLAGALVETQYF.

The chain recombines TRBV28 with TRBJ2-7, with a possible D match to TRBD2 (6 bases). V lost 1 base, J lost 1 base, and 20 bases lay in between. The CDR3 totals 18 residues. Germline CDR1 and CDR2: MDHEN and SYDVKM. The CDR3 protein is CASSLFGGSGGPSYEQYF. DNA of the CDR3: TGTGCCAGCAGTTTATTTGGGGGTAGCGGTGGGCCGTCCTACGAGCAGTACTTC.

V usage is TRBV6-6 and J usage is TRBJ1-4; no definite D call. The germline V gene encodes CDR1 MNHNY and CDR2 SVGAGI (reference sequence). CDR3 length: 15 amino acids. V lost 6 bases and J 0 bases, leaving 11 bases between the germline ends. CDR3: CASRPGGATNEKLFF. CDR3 nucleotide sequence: TGTGCCAGCAGGCCGGGAGGTGCAACTAATGAAAAACTGTTTTTT.

V is TRBV7-6 and J is TRBJ1-3, with 7 bases matching TRBD1. Germline-derived CDR1 and CDR2 are SGHVS and FNYEAQ. This CDR3 has 15 amino acids. After removal of 5 bases from V and 2 bases from J, the junction contained 6 bases not matched to a gene. CDR3 coding DNA: TGTGCCAGCAGCCCAACAGGGGCCGCTGGAAACACCATATATTTT. Protein sequence: CASSPTGAAGNTIYF.

The chain carries TRBV12-3 or TRBV12-4 and TRBJ1-5; D gene unclear. CDR3 length: 12 residues. V lost 2 bases, J lost 7 bases, and 6 bases lay in between. The CDR3 DNA reads as TGTGCCAGCAGTTTACAGGAACAGCCCCAGCATTTT. Its protein is CASSLQEQPQHF.